Below are 24 T cell receptor beta chains sequenced from a single sample in a study of technical replicates of blood from four donors. Assay: immunoSEQ multiplex PCR; the TCRdb copy retains only in-frame clones and omits some. Among tens of thousands of clones listed, 94% were seen once. Material: T cells isolated from PBMCs. These receptors came from a human donor in good health.

The chain joins TRBV4-1 to TRBJ2-3; tentatively, D is TRBD2 (6 bases). The CDR3 consists of 14 residues. Germline CDR1 reads MGHRA; CDR2 reads YSYEKL. Trimming left V 0 bases short and J 5 bases short, with 9 bases between. The CDR3 DNA reads TGCGCCAGCAGCCAAGAAGGGCGGGGAGATACGCAGTATTTT. It encodes CASSQEGRGDTQYF.

The CDR3 DNA sequence: TGTGCCAGCAGTCAAAACACGGCCTTGCGTCCCCCTGAGGTGGGTCACACCATATATTTT. It translates to CASSQNTALRPPEVGHTIYF. The rearrangement joins TRBV6-4 to TRBJ1-3; D not resolved. The CDR3 spans 20 residues. In germline, CDR1 is MRHNA, CDR2 SNTAGT. V was pared by 5 bases and J by 8 bases, with 34 bases between.

The chain employs TRBV19 and TRBJ2-3; TRBD2 agrees at 11 bases. This CDR3 is built from 15 residues. The germline gives CDR1 LNHDA, CDR2 SQIVND (reference sequence). V lost 2 bases and J lost 3; bases outside the gene matches: 1. The CDR3: CASSITSGGTDTQYF. As DNA, the CDR3 is TGTGCCAGTAGTATAACTAGCGGGGGTACAGATACGCAGTATTTT. Supplemented by reference TRBV19 and TRBJ2-3, the full variable domain reads DGGITQSPKYLFRKEGQNVTLSCEQNLNHDAMYWYRQDPGQGLRLIYYSQIVNDFQKGDIAEGYSVSREKKESFPLTVTSAQKNPTAFYLCASSITSGGTDTQYFGPGTRLTVL.

The J gene is TRBJ2-7, the V gene TRBV6-6; TRBD2 agrees at 12 bases. CDR3 length: 13 amino acids. Germline CDR1 MNHNY, CDR2 SVGAGI (reference sequence). V gave up 6 bases and J gave up 6 bases; unmatched junction bases: 3. For the CDR3, the DNA is TGTGCCAGCAGGATGACTAGCGGGAGCGAGCAGTACTTC. Encoded protein: CASRMTSGSEQYF.

The rearrangement links TRBV19 to TRBJ1-4; 9 positions agree with TRBD1. The CDR3 sequence is 14 residues long. Germline V gene data show CDR1 as LNHDA and CDR2 as SQIVND (reference sequence). V was pared by 6 bases and J by 14 bases, with 13 bases of the junction left unmatched. DNA of the CDR3: TGTGCCAGTAGGACGGGACAGGGTGACCGGAGTCTGTTTTTT. It yields the protein CASRTGQGDRSLFF.

The V call is TRBV6-5, the J call TRBJ1-6; the D is unclear. CDR1 is MNHEY and CDR2 is SVGAGI in the germline V gene. The ends were cut back, 0 bases at V and 7 bases at J, with 10 bases in the middle. This CDR3 is built from 15 residues. The CDR3 reads CASSYSSPGNSPLHF. The CDR3 coding sequence is TGTGCCAGCAGTTACTCGTCCCCGGGGAATTCACCCCTCCACTTT.

V and J are TRBV5-6 and TRBJ2-7; 10 bases map to TRBD1. The V gene end was trimmed by 1 base and the J gene end by 3 bases; junction bases not matched to a gene: 7. This CDR3 is built from 16 residues. From germline, CDR1 is SGHDT and CDR2 YYEEEE. The CDR3 region has the DNA TGTGCCAGCAGCTTGTCCCCGGACAGGGGGTTCTACGAGCAGTACTTC. Translating it yields CASSLSPDRGFYEQYF. The variable domain in full, with the rest retrieved from reference TRBV5-6 and TRBJ2-7, is DAGVTQSPTHLIKTRGQQVTLRCSPKSGHDTVSWYQQALGQGPQFIFQYYEEEERQRGNFPDRFSGHQFPNYSSELNVNALLLGDSALYLCASSLSPDRGFYEQYFGPGTRLTVT.

The chain has TRBV14 and TRBJ2-1; TRBD1 matches at 9 bases. V trimming: 3 bases; J trimming: 8 bases; junction bases outside the gene matches: 8. The germline V gene has CDR1 SGHDN and CDR2 FVKESK. The CDR3 is 15 amino acids. The CDR3 loop is CASSHPGQGFYEQFF. The CDR3 DNA reads as TGTGCCAGCAGCCATCCGGGACAGGGTTTCTATGAGCAGTTCTTC.

The rearrangement uses TRBV21-1 and TRBJ1-3; TRBD1, the D gene given by the table, was not confirmed from the DNA. TRBV21-1 is described as a pseudogene. CDR3 length: 19 amino acids. CDR3: CASSKGHTLRSCSGNTIYF. The CDR3 region has the DNA TGTGCCAGCAGCAAAGGACATACTCTCAGGTCCTGTTCTGGAAACACCATATATTTT.

The V and J genes are TRBV5-1 and TRBJ2-5; D uncertain. Germline CDR1 SGHRS, CDR2 YFSETQ. The CDR3 is 14 amino acids. The V gene lost 1 base and the J gene lost 5 bases, with 12 bases spanning the gap. Here the CDR3 reads CASSLIIEPETQYF. The DNA for the CDR3 is TGCGCCAGCAGCTTGATTATCGAGCCGGAGACCCAGTACTTC.

V gene TRBV11-1 combines with J gene TRBJ2-7; 7 nucleotides agree with TRBD1. Per the germline V gene, CDR1 is SGHAT and CDR2 is FQDESV (reference sequence). The V segment lost 2 bases and the J segment 3 bases; nucleotides outside the gene matches: 1. The CDR3 covers 13 residues. CDR3 DNA: TGTGCCAGCAGCTTATACAGGGGCTACGAGCAGTACTTC. Its translation is CASSLYRGYEQYF.

The chain has TRBV5-1 and TRBJ2-7; perhaps TRBD2 as D (6 bases). Trimming left V 2 bases short and J 1 base short, with 25 bases between. The length of the CDR3 is 19 residues. Per the germline V gene, CDR1 is SGHRS and CDR2 is YFSETQ. The CDR3 sequence is CASSLSGRLRTQLSYEQYF. CDR3 nucleotides: TGCGCCAGCAGCTTATCGGGGAGGCTTCGCACCCAACTTTCCTACGAGCAGTACTTC.

The chain carries TRBV5-1 and TRBJ2-2; 9 positions agree with TRBD1. Trimming at V came to 5 bases and at J to 3 bases, leaving 11 bases not matched to a gene. The length of the CDR3 is 17 residues. Germline loops: CDR1 SGHRS, CDR2 YFSETQ. The CDR3 here is CASRHDTGGADTGELFF. The CDR3 nucleotides read TGCGCCAGCAGACACGACACAGGGGGCGCCGACACCGGGGAGCTGTTTTTT.

The rearrangement links TRBV7-9 to TRBJ2-1, with D possibly TRBD2 on 5 matching bases. Trimming left V 11 bases short and J 4 bases short, with 9 bases between. This CDR3 comprises 11 residues. Germline V gene lookup returns CDR1 SEHNR and CDR2 FQNEAQ (reference sequence). CDR3 residues: CAVRRYNEQFF. Here the CDR3 DNA reads TGTGCCGTGCGGAGGTACAATGAGCAGTTCTTC.

This clone was observed a single time. The V gene is TRBV27, the J gene TRBJ1-6; weak D call: TRBD1 (6 bases). CDR3 length equals 17 residues. Looked up from germline, CDR1 is MNHEY and CDR2 is SMNVEV (reference sequence). V gave up 8 bases and J gave up 9 bases, with 26 bases separating them. CDR3 residues: CASSPKTGSRAVSPLHF. CDR3 bases: TGTGCCAGCTCCCCAAAAACAGGGTCTCGGGCAGTTTCACCCCTCCACTTT.

The J gene is TRBJ1-2, the V gene TRBV11-2, with a weak D call TRBD1 (6 bases). The V end was cut by 5 bases, the J end by 5 bases, with 12 bases between. CDR3 length: 13 amino acids. Germline CDR1 and CDR2: SGHAT and FQNNGV. The CDR3 spells CASSDSTGYGYTF. CDR3 coding DNA: TGTGCCAGCAGCGATTCGACAGGATATGGCTACACCTTC.

This clone was counted a single time. This chain uses TRBV6-6 with TRBJ2-7; D ambiguous. The V gene lost 2 bases and the J gene lost 2 bases, with 10 bases spanning the gap. CDR3 length equals 14 residues. Germline V gene lookup returns CDR1 MNHNY and CDR2 SVGAGI (reference sequence). DNA for the CDR3: TGTGCCAGCAGTTACGAGCCTTCAACCTACGAGCAGTACTTC. Its protein product is CASSYEPSTYEQYF.

The CDR3 is CASTRPTGGVVVAFF. CDR3 DNA: TGTGCCAGCACCCGACCGACAGGGGGCGTGGTAGTAGCTTTCTTT. The V call is TRBV21-1, the J call TRBJ1-1; TRBD1 is the table's D call, not checked against the DNA. TRBV21-1 is noted as a pseudogene. The CDR3 is 15 residues long.

The V call is TRBV5-6, the J call TRBJ2-7; the D gene is possibly TRBD2 (6 bases). Germline V lookup: CDR1 SGHDT, CDR2 YYEEEE. Trimming cost V 2 bases and J 3 bases, with 18 bases left between them. The CDR3 is made up of 16 amino acids. CDR3 region: CASSFVRQGGYYEQYF. CDR3 coding DNA: TGTGCCAGCAGCTTTGTTCGCCAGGGAGGATACTACGAGCAGTACTTC.

The chain couples TRBV12-5 to TRBJ2-1; D possibly corresponds to TRBD2 (5 bases). Trimming took off 2 bases at V and 4 bases at J, with 6 bases between the two ends. In germline, CDR1 is LGHNT, CDR2 FRNRAP. The CDR3 contains 13 residues. The CDR3 DNA reads as TGTGCTAGTGGTTTGCGGGGATACAATGAGCAGTTCTTC. Translating it yields CASGLRGYNEQFF. Combining the CDR3 with reference TRBV12-5 and TRBJ2-1 gives the whole variable domain DARVTQTPRHKVTEMGQEVTMRCQPILGHNTVFWYRQTMMQGLELLAYFRNRAPLDDSGMPKDRFSAEMPDATLATLKIQPSEPRDSAVYFCASGLRGYNEQFFGPGTRLTVL.

CDR3 sequence (DNA): TGTGCCAGCAGCCAAGTCGGTGCTCCGGTCAATGAGCAGTTCTTC. Translation gives CASSQVGAPVNEQFF. The V and J genes are TRBV4-2 and TRBJ2-1; D call uncertain. CDR3 length equals 15 residues. The germline V gene has CDR1 LGHNA and CDR2 YNFKEQ. Trimming stripped 1 base from V and 6 bases from J, with 13 bases between.

V usage is TRBV4-2 and J usage is TRBJ1-5, with 8 bases that match TRBD1. After removal of 1 base from V and 0 bases from J, the junction contained 11 bases not matched to a gene. Per the germline V gene, CDR1 is LGHNA and CDR2 is YNFKEQ. The CDR3 is 19 residues long. CDR3: CASSQGGQDRVYSNQPQHF. CDR3 nucleotide sequence: TGTGCCAGCAGCCAAGGGGGGCAGGACAGGGTTTATAGCAATCAGCCCCAGCATTTT.

The rearrangement uses TRBV14 and TRBJ1-2, with D perhaps TRBD1 (6 bases). V shed 4 bases and J shed 6 bases, with 24 bases lying between them. The CDR3 covers 17 residues. Germline V gene data show CDR1 as SGHDN and CDR2 as FVKESK. DNA of the CDR3: TGTGCCAGCAGCCCCCTGGGGCGGGGGCGAGATTCCCATGGCTACACCTTC. Translation gives CASSPLGRGRDSHGYTF.

This chain links TRBV10-2 with TRBJ1-4; possible D gene TRBD1, 6 bases. V was shortened by 8 bases and J by 7 bases, with 20 bases between the two germline ends. The germline CDR1 and CDR2 sequences are WSHSY and SAAADI. CDR3 length: 15 amino acids. The CDR3 spells CASFDPQGYGEKLFF. Here the CDR3 DNA reads TGCGCCAGCTTTGACCCACAGGGATATGGTGAAAAACTGTTTTTT.